These 25 T cell receptor beta chains were sequenced from one sample in a study of T cells in Graves' hyperthyroidism and ophthalmopathy. What was amplified from RNA transcripts were TCR beta CDR3 regions. Using the HTBI primer set, a first-round RT-PCR was run on the TCR CDR3. In TCRdb, the multiplex PCR reads were re-called with MiXCR into one record per CDR3 protein. The repertoire holds some 510,000 distinct CDR3 sequences, roughly 20% seen once, with roughly 29% in the top ten. Sequenced input: blood. The source of these receptors is a young man with Graves' hyperthyroidism.

This clonotype appeared many times. This sequence joins TRBV10-1 and TRBJ1-1; D not resolved. There are 14 residues in the CDR3. Germline lookup yields CDR1 WNHNN and CDR2 SYGVQD (reference sequence). Trimming cost V 3 bases and J 2 bases, with 10 bases left between them. CDR3 region: CASSEAGANTEAFF. The DNA of the CDR3 is TGCGCCAGCAGTGAAGCAGGCGCTAACACTGAAGCTTTCTTT.

The rearrangement links TRBV18 to TRBJ1-3; D is unclear. Germline-derived CDR1 and CDR2 are KGHSH and LQKENI. Trimming left V 3 bases short and J 0 bases short, with 12 bases between. CDR3 length: 16 amino acids. DNA for the CDR3: TGTGCCAGCTCACCCCCAGGACGGGACTCTGGAAACACCATATATTTT. Protein: CASSPPGRDSGNTIYF.

The table lists this clonotype with many counts. The J gene is TRBJ1-5, the V gene TRBV28; 8 positions agree with TRBD1. After removal of 4 bases from V and 7 bases from J, the junction contained 9 bases not matched to a gene. Per the germline V gene, CDR1 is MDHEN and CDR2 is SYDVKM. This CDR3 contains 15 residues. CDR3 DNA: TGTGCCAGCAGTTATTTCGGACAGGGTGGGCAGCCCCAGCATTTT. Translation: CASSYFGQGGQPQHF.

This rearrangement joins TRBV7-9 to TRBJ1-2; D might be TRBD1 (6 bases). The V gene's germline CDR1 is SEHNR and CDR2 FQNEAQ (reference sequence). Trimming took off 4 bases at V and 9 bases at J, with 21 bases between the two ends. The CDR3 covers 15 residues. CDR3 in amino acids: CASSSPRQALGSYTF. The DNA for the CDR3 is TGTGCCAGCAGCTCCCCTCGACAGGCCCTAGGGAGCTACACCTTC.

This sequence joins TRBV12-3 or TRBV12-4 and TRBJ1-3; 12 positions agree with TRBD1. The CDR3 sequence is 17 residues long. Losses at the gene ends were 6 bases for V and 4 bases for J; bases not matched to a gene: 10. In nucleotides, the CDR3 is TGTGCCAGCAGCCCAACCGGGACAGGGGGCAGCGGAAACACCATATATTTT. Protein: CASSPTGTGGSGNTIYF.

This clonotype was detected many times. The gene calls are TRBV9 and TRBJ2-7, with TRBD2 identical over 10 bases. Trimming took 3 bases from V and 6 from J; bases not matched to a gene: 6. The V gene's germline CDR1 is SGDLS and CDR2 YYNGEE. This CDR3 contains 14 residues. CDR3 coding DNA: TGTGCCAGCAGCGACGGGACTAGCGTGGCCGAGCAGTACTTC. Its translation: CASSDGTSVAEQYF. Variable domain in full (rest from reference TRBV9 and TRBJ2-7): DSGVTQTPKHLITATGQRVTLRCSPRSGDLSVYWYQQSLDQGLQFLIQYYNGEERAKGNILERFSAQQFPDLHSELNLSSLELGDSALYFCASSDGTSVAEQYFGPGTRLTVT.

Ten or more counts support this clonotype. The chain has TRBV7-8 and TRBJ2-7, with D maybe TRBD1 (5 bases). Trimming pared 2 bases from V and 3 bases from J, leaving 8 bases between. The CDR3 has 13 amino acids. Germline CDR1 reads SGHVS; CDR2 reads FQNEAQ. The CDR3 DNA is TGTGCCAGCAGCTTATTAGGGGACTACGAGCAGTACTTC. Translating gives CASSLLGDYEQYF.

This clonotype was observed at least ten times. J is TRBJ2-2 and V is TRBV11-2, with TRBD2 matching over 7 bases. Trimming cost V 5 bases and J 6 bases; bases outside gene matches: 12. CDR1 SGHAT and CDR2 FQNNGV come from the germline V gene. This CDR3 has 16 amino acids. For the CDR3, the DNA is TGTGCCAGCAGCCCGAAGGGGAGGGGTTGGGCCGGGGAGCTGTTTTTT. It is translated as CASSPKGRGWAGELFF.

This clonotype was seen a handful of times. The V gene is TRBV28, the J gene TRBJ2-4; 12 positions match TRBD2. With 6 bases clipped from V and 0 bases from J, the junction kept 3 bases outside the gene matches. The CDR3 contains 16 residues. Germline V gene data show CDR1 as MDHEN and CDR2 as SYDVKM. The CDR3 loop is CASRGTSGLAKNIQYF. In DNA form, the CDR3 reads TGTGCCAGCAGAGGGACTAGCGGGTTAGCCAAAAACATTCAGTACTTC.

This clonotype occurred many times. The junction departs from germline at one end; a sequencing error may be responsible. This chain uses TRBV6-1 with TRBJ1-1, with 7 nucleotides matching TRBD1. Germline lookup yields CDR1 MNHNS and CDR2 SASEGT. The CDR3 consists of 13 residues. The chain's CDR3 is CASSETRGPIPSF. CDR3 in DNA: TGTGCCAGCAGTGAGACGAGGGGGCCAATTCCCTCTTTT.

This clonotype was detected ten times or more. The chain employs TRBV27 and TRBJ1-1; no definite D call. The CDR3 is 12 amino acids. From germline, CDR1 is MNHEY and CDR2 SMNVEV (reference sequence). The V end was cut by 7 bases, the J end by 0 bases, with 6 bases between. This chain's CDR3 is CASMAMNTEAFF. The CDR3 nucleotides are TGTGCCAGCATGGCAATGAACACTGAAGCTTTCTTT.

There are many counts of this clonotype. The V call is TRBV9, the J call TRBJ2-5; TRBD1 agrees at 8 bases. Losses at the gene ends were 4 bases for V and 2 bases for J; bases not matched to a gene: 4. The CDR3 contains 14 residues. CDR1 and CDR2 (germline): SGDLS, YYNGEE. CDR3 region: CASSRTGSQETQYF. As DNA, the CDR3 is TGTGCCAGCAGCAGGACAGGGAGTCAAGAGACCCAGTACTTC.

This clonotype has a count of ten or more. The chain combines TRBV27 with TRBJ2-2, with D perhaps TRBD2 (5 bases). This CDR3 is built from 15 residues. With 4 bases removed from V and 0 bases from J, the gap between germline ends came to 9 bases. The germline V gene has CDR1 MNHEY and CDR2 SMNVEV (reference sequence). DNA for the CDR3: TGTGCCAGCAGTTCCTGGACTGCGAACACCGGGGAGCTGTTTTTT. Its protein is CASSSWTANTGELFF.

This clonotype came up a few times. The chain has TRBV28 and TRBJ1-1; unclear D gene. Germline V gene lookup returns CDR1 MDHEN and CDR2 SYDVKM. V shed 5 bases and J shed 8 bases, with 9 bases lying between them. CDR3 length equals 11 residues. The chain's CDR3 is CASSVTGEAFF. The CDR3 nucleotides are TGTGCCAGCAGTGTTACGGGGGAAGCTTTCTTT.

This chain uses TRBV12-3 or TRBV12-4 with TRBJ1-2, with TRBD1 as a possible D gene (5 bases). Trimming shortened V by 5 bases and J by 1 base, and 14 bases separated the two germline ends. CDR3 length: 15 residues. The CDR3 DNA sequence: TGTGCCAGCAGTGCCAGACAGAATTATAACTATGGCTACACCTTC. Residues: CASSARQNYNYGYTF.

The V gene is TRBV10-3, the J gene TRBJ2-7; D tentatively reads TRBD1 or TRBD2 (5 bases each). In germline, CDR1 is ENHRY, CDR2 SYGVKD. The CDR3 extends over 12 amino acids. V lost 5 bases, J lost 4 bases, and 9 bases lay in between. This CDR3 reads CAISRDGYEQYF. As DNA, the CDR3 is TGTGCCATCAGTCGGGACGGTTACGAGCAGTACTTC.

This clonotype has a count of ten or more. A much larger clone lies a single base off, so this may be a read error. The chain couples TRBV6-1 to TRBJ2-5, with 7 nucleotides matching TRBD1. J lost 1 base, V lost 6 bases, and 2 bases had no gene match. The CDR3 spans 13 residues. The germline gives CDR1 MNHNS, CDR2 SASEGT. The CDR3 region is CASRDRVQETQYF. For the CDR3, the DNA is TGTGCCAGCAGAGACAGGGTCCAAGAGACCCAGTACTTC.

Many counts were recorded for this clonotype. The V call is TRBV19, the J call TRBJ2-7, with 7 nucleotides matching TRBD1. Unmatched junction bases numbered 1, after V lost 3 bases and J lost 2 bases. In germline, CDR1 is LNHDA, CDR2 SQIVND (reference sequence). The CDR3 is made up of 13 amino acids. The CDR3 loop reads CASSIGTAYEQYF. CDR3 sequence (DNA): TGTGCCAGTAGTATCGGGACAGCCTACGAGCAGTACTTC.

The table lists this clonotype with many counts. The J gene is TRBJ1-2, the V gene TRBV12-3 or TRBV12-4, with D possibly matching TRBD1 (6 bases). CDR3 length: 13 residues. Between the trimmed V and J ends, which lost 5 bases and 2 bases, there was a span of 9 bases. CDR3 sequence: CASSLGQNYGYTF. The CDR3, as DNA: TGTGCCAGCAGTCTTGGACAGAACTATGGCTACACCTTC.

This clonotype showed up many times. J is TRBJ2-2 and V is TRBV6-2 or TRBV6-3; D tentatively fits TRBD1 or TRBD2 (5 bases each). V lost 11 bases and J 6 bases, leaving 16 bases between the germline ends. CDR1 MNHEY and CDR2 SVGEGT come from the germline V gene. CDR3 size: 13 residues. This CDR3 is CAGIRQGAGELFF. In DNA, the CDR3 is TGTGCCGGCATACGCCAGGGAGCCGGGGAGCTGTTTTTT.

This clonotype was seen repeatedly, ten times or more. In DNA, the CDR3 is TGTGCTAGTGGTTTGTACGGCCGCTTTGAGCCCCAGCATTTT. This codes for CASGLYGRFEPQHF. This rearrangement joins TRBV12-5 to TRBJ1-5, with no clear D. The V end lost 2 bases, the J end lost 8 bases, and 13 bases lay between the germline ends. The V gene's germline CDR1 is LGHNT and CDR2 FRNRAP. The CDR3 loop spans 14 amino acids.

V gene TRBV12-3 or TRBV12-4 combines with J gene TRBJ1-2; D ambiguous. The CDR3 spans 14 residues. Trimming removed 3 bases from V and 4 bases from J, with 12 bases in between. In DNA form, the CDR3 reads TGTGCCAGCAGTTTTATGGTGTCCTCCTATGGCTACACCTTC. This encodes CASSFMVSSYGYTF.

The chain carries TRBV27 and TRBJ1-5, with a tentative D call TRBD1 (5 bases). This CDR3 region has 15 residues. In germline, CDR1 is MNHEY, CDR2 SMNVEV (reference sequence). With 6 bases removed from V and 6 bases from J, the gap between germline ends came to 18 bases. This CDR3 is CASRGVGQGGQPQHF. CDR3 sequence (DNA): TGTGCCAGCAGGGGAGTGGGGCAGGGTGGTCAGCCCCAGCATTTT.

The chain has TRBV28 and TRBJ2-2, with TRBD1 identical over 9 bases. Germline CDR1 reads MDHEN; CDR2 reads SYDVKM. The CDR3 extends over 14 amino acids. The V gene end was trimmed by 8 bases and the J gene end by 6 bases; junction bases not matched to a gene: 7. The CDR3 protein is CASSGQGTAGELFF. CDR3 coding DNA: TGTGCCAGCTCCGGACAGGGGACGGCCGGGGAGCTGTTTTTT.

In its sample, this clonotype was seen many times. The rearrangement uses TRBV28 and TRBJ1-5; 8 bases are a match to TRBD1. Trimming cost V 5 bases and J 6 bases; bases outside gene matches: 6. This CDR3 is built from 14 residues. Germline V lookup: CDR1 MDHEN, CDR2 SYDVKM. The CDR3 region has the DNA TGTGCCAGCAGTATCACAGGGGGGGGTCAGCCCCAGCATTTT. Its translation: CASSITGGGQPQHF.